The rows below give T cell receptor beta chains drawn from one sample of a study of blood T cells in healthy people across ages. TCRdb recomputed calls from the 5' RACE reads with MiXCR, one row per CDR3 protein. This sample has 890,000 or so distinct CDR3 sequences, with around 62% found just once. Sequencing was performed on blood. The receptors were sampled from a young man in good health. CDR3s leave out the opening cysteine and the closing phenylalanine or tryptophan. Clone sizes are given selectively: once, few, many, or a class where the clone is expanded.

size | J | V | CDR3
- | TRBJ1-1 | TRBV2 | ASSESPRQVPTEAF
- | TRBJ1-5 | TRBV6-2/TRBV6-3 | ASSLLVAQPQH
- | TRBJ1-6 | TRBV7-9 | ASSAGNSPLH
- | TRBJ2-7 | TRBV20-1 | SARGGRGSAYEQY
- | TRBJ1-2 | TRBV20-1 | SARREGKRAYGYT
few | TRBJ2-3 | TRBV11-2 | ASSLRTSGRDTQY
- | TRBJ2-3 | TRBV27 | ASTLGPQGSDTQY
- | TRBJ2-3 | TRBV12-3/TRBV12-4 | ASTSDASGGTDTQY
- | - | TRBV4-3 | ASSQVRHRRHQETQY
few | TRBJ2-3 | TRBV5-5 | ASSLGRRFTDTQY
- | TRBJ1-2 | TRBV12-3/TRBV12-4 | ASSYRGTFYGYT
- | TRBJ1-6 | TRBV6-6 | ASSYTGDNSPLH
- | TRBJ2-3 | TRBV12-3/TRBV12-4 | ASSLGSGDTQY
- | TRBJ1-1 | TRBV5-1 | ASSPPGRVNTEAF
- | TRBJ1-1 | TRBV6-1 | ASSEREGSYYTEAF
- | TRBJ1-4 | TRBV9 | ASSVYGTSSGNEKLF
- | TRBJ2-5 | TRBV11-1 | ASTPGPYQETQY
- | TRBJ2-1 | TRBV6-6 | ASSDGRFNEQF
- | TRBJ2-3 | TRBV29-1 | SVELADREQDTQY
few | TRBJ1-2 | TRBV12-3/TRBV12-4 | ASSTGTGVYGYT
- | TRBJ2-5 | TRBV14 | ASSRGQQLLETQY
- | TRBJ2-5 | TRBV7-2 | ASSSRQGYQETQY
few | TRBJ2-5 | TRBV20-1 | SAPKRERGETQY
- | TRBJ2-1 | TRBV20-1 | SAEGPDGGEQF
- | TRBJ2-1 | TRBV7-3 | ASSPGADRRSEQF
- | TRBJ2-5 | TRBV12-3/TRBV12-4 | ASSMGLAGGQETQY
- | TRBJ2-7 | TRBV5-1 | ASSSSPTYEQY
few | TRBJ2-5 | TRBV4-3 | ASSQARARQETQY
- | TRBJ1-5 | TRBV9 | ASSAGRGQPQH